The 2 T cell receptor beta chains below were found in one sample sequenced in a study of T-cell reconstitution after alpha-beta-depleted transplantation in children (dated by TCRdb to about 2016). To prepare the library, PCR was applied. Sequencing took place on an Illumina HiSeq 2500. To normalize quantification of the TCRbeta repertoire, the TCR libraries were built with molecular barcoding that relied on unique molecular identifiers. Using fastp trimming at Q25 and MiXCR clonotype assembly, TCRdb reanalyzed the public sequencing data and kept in-frame beta chains. Rows with one shared CDR3 protein collapse into an entry with the most common genes and DNA. Counted in this sample were about 830,000 distinct CDR3 sequences; approximately 15% of them appeared once. Clones ranked in the top ten supply about 4.6% of the sample. The treatment or condition label for this specimen denotes: allogeneic hematopoietic cell transplantation with graft depleted of TCRalphabeta T cells and CD19 B cells.

The input for sequencing was PBMCs, mostly from graft donor cells, taken 360 days after TCRalphabeta/CD19-depleted stem cell transplant. These TCRs come from a male patient aged 5 to 17 who had a stem cell transplant for acute lymphoblastic leukemia, so the T cells may come from the graft donor.

In this sample, this clonotype turned up a few times. The rearrangement links TRBV29-1 to TRBJ2-1, with TRBD1 identical over 11 bases. The V segment lost 6 bases and the J segment 7 bases; nucleotides outside the gene matches: 5. The CDR3 runs 13 residues. Germline lookup yields CDR1 SQVTM and CDR2 ANQGSEA. The CDR3 protein is CSVDRGRTNEQFF. The CDR3 nucleotides read TGCAGCGTGGACAGGGGGCGCACGAATGAGCAGTTCTTC.

V is TRBV5-1 and J is TRBJ2-3, with 8 nucleotides matching TRBD2. CDR3 length: 18 residues. From germline, CDR1 is SGHRS and CDR2 YFSETQ. J gave up 4 bases and V 6 bases, and 19 bases lay outside the gene matches. The CDR3 DNA sequence: TGCGCCAGCAAGATAGCGGGAACCCAGAGATCGCCCGCAGATACGCAGTATTTT. This sequence encodes CASKIAGTQRSPADTQYF.